Reported below is one T cell receptor (beta chain). No antigen is known for it. Qualities for individual bases were not recorded, and no much larger clone is one base off. CDR1 SNHLY and CDR2 FYNNEI were looked up in the germline V gene. Measured from the cysteine to the phenylalanine, the CDR3 is 13 residues long. The only DNA kept is the CDR3, 39 bases in frame from the first base. The V and J ends are trimmed by 6 bases and 2 bases, leaving 8 bases between them. This specimen belongs to a study of blood T cell repertoires in COVID-19 (dated by TCRdb to 2020 to 2021). For the wider study: Samples covering the acute and convalescent phases of COVID-19 were provided by collaborators in the United States, Italy and Spain. Subjects who had been exposed to COVID-19, were actively infected with it, or had recovered from it provided the deeply sampled blood TCRbeta repertoires that made up the dataset. A de-identified subject ID, COVID-19 status, age in years and sex were almost always included in the sample metadata. HLA class I and class II types, where available, came from metadata supplied by the sample provider rather than from assay-based typing. The prospective study material was composed of cDNA or gDNA derived from T cells, B-cell-depleted T cells, or PBMCs. The repertoires were released in a freely available public database meant as a resource for research on the immune response to SARS-CoV-2. The samples were drawn from two sources: the first 160 participants of the ongoing ImmuneRACE study, and 1,254 subjects contributed by 6 global collaborators. Points the paper makes about the study in general: The amount of clinical and demographic metadata varied by source and participant and was provided uncurated.

A second Seattle source provided samples from volunteer blood donors who had recovered from COVID-19. The collaborating institutions used their own protocols to collect whole blood in K2EDTA tubes. For TCRbeta analysis, collaborators shipped samples as frozen whole blood, isolated PBMCs, or DNA extracted from either of those sample types. TCRbeta CDR3 regions were amplified from genomic DNA by means of the immunoSEQ Assay, a bias-controlled multiplex PCR. As for how the authors treated the data: Nucleated cell counts per sample were estimated from amplification of reference gene primers within the assay. To quantify the absolute abundance of each unique TCRbeta CDR3 rearrangement, sequence reads were collapsed and filtered. For each sample, productive Simpson clonality was calculated as the square root of Simpson's diversity index across productive rearrangements. What TCRdb holds here is the immuneACCESS table cut down to in-frame rearrangements. Part of the clones is not present; checked against another copy, under half of the missing clones reflect an unresolved V gene, and the others are unexplained. V, J and clone size derive from that table, while D and trimming were established from the DNA sequence. A total of about 70,000 clones appear in this sample, over 70% of them only once. 15% to 20% of the sample is in the top ten clones.

Sequenced input: peripheral blood. The receptor comes from a man between 65 and 79 years old who had recovered from COVID-19. In this chain, TRBV2 is recombined with TRBJ1-3; the D region possibly corresponds to TRBD1 (5 bases align). At the DNA level, the sequence is TGTGCCAGCAGACAGGATACTGGAAACACCATATATTTT. Translated, this is CASRQDTGNTIYF.